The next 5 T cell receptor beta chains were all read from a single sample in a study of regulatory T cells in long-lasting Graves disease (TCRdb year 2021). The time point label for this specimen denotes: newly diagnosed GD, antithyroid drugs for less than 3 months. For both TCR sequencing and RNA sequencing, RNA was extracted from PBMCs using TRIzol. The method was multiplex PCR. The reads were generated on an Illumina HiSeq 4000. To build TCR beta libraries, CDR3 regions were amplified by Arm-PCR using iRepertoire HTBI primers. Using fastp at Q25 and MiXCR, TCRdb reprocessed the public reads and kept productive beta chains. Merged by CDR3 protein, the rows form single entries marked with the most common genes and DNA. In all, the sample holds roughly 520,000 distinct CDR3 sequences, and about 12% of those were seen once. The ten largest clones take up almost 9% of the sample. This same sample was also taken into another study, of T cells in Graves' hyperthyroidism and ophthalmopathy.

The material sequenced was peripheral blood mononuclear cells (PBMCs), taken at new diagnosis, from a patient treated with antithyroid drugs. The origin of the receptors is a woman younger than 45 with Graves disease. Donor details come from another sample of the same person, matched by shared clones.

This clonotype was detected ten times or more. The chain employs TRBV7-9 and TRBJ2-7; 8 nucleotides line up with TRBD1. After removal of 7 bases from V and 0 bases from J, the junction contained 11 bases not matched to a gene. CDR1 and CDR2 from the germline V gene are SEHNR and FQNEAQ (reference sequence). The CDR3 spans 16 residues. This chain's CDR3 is CASTSKWDRNSYEQYF. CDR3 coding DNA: TGTGCCAGCACCTCAAAATGGGACAGGAACTCCTACGAGCAGTACTTC.

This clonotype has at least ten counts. As DNA, the CDR3 is TGTGCCTGGAGTGCTAGCGGGAGCTACGAGCAGTACTTC. Protein: CAWSASGSYEQYF. The chain links TRBV30 to TRBJ2-7, with 10 bases that match TRBD2. V shed 1 base and J 3 bases; nucleotides not matched to a gene: 0. Per germline, CDR1 GTSNPN and CDR2 SVGIG (reference sequence). The CDR3 is 13 amino acids. The variable domain in full, with the rest retrieved from reference TRBV30 and TRBJ2-7, is SQTIHQWPATLVQPVGSPLSLECTVEGTSNPNLYWYRQAAGRGLQLLFYSVGIGQISSEVPQNLSASRPQDRQFILSSKKLLLSDSGFYLCAWSASGSYEQYFGPGTRLTVT.

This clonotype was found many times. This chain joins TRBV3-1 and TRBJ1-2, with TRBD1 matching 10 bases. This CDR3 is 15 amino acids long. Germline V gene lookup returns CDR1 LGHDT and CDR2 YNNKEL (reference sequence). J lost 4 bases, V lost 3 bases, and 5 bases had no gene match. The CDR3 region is CASSHGDRGSYGYTF. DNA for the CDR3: TGTGCCAGCAGCCATGGGGACAGGGGAAGCTATGGCTACACCTTC. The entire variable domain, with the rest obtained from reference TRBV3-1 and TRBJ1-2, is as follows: DTAVSQTPKYLVTQMGNDKSIKCEQNLGHDTMYWYKQDSKKFLKIMFSYNNKELIINETVPNRFSPKSPDKAHLNLHINSLELGDSAVYFCASSHGDRGSYGYTFGSGTRLTVV.

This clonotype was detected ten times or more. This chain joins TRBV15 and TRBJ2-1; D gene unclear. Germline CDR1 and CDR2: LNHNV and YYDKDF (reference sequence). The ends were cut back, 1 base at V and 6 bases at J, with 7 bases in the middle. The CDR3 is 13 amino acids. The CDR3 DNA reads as TGTGCCACCAGCAGAGGGGCAGTCAATGAGCAGTTCTTC. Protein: CATSRGAVNEQFF.

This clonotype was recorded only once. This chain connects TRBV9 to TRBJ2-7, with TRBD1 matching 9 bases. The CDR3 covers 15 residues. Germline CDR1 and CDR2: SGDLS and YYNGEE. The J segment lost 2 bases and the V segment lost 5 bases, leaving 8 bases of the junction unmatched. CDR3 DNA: TGTGCCAGCAGTATATCGGGACAGGGTCCCTACGAGCAGTACTTC. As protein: CASSISGQGPYEQYF.